Sequencing of this T cell receptor (beta chain) was carried out in a study of blood T cell repertoires in COVID-19. Study-level background: COVID-19 samples, acute and convalescent, were from the United States, Italy and Spain.

Using immunoSEQ multiplex PCR, the repertoire was profiled, and TCRdb retains in-frame clones only, with some absent. The sample includes a few hundred thousand clones, 70% to 90% of them seen just once. Two negative PCRs, clearance, or symptom resolution had been documented for recovered Cohort 3 donors. This CDR3 is 15 amino acids long. The trim removed 5 bases at V and 0 bases at J, leaving 4 bases unmatched. Looked up from germline, CDR1 is SGHVS and CDR2 is FNYEAQ. The origin of this receptor is a woman younger than 35 who had recovered from COVID-19. V usage is TRBV7-6 and J usage is TRBJ1-3; 7 nucleotides agree with TRBD1. The sample comprised PBMCs or T cells enriched from blood (not recorded which). Here the CDR3 DNA reads TGTGCCAGCAGCGACGACAGGGTCTCTGGAAACACCATATATTTT. It yields the protein CASSDDRVSGNTIYF.